This T cell receptor beta chain stems from a study of T cells in Graves' hyperthyroidism and ophthalmopathy. Whole-study context: Peripheral blood was acquired at first diagnosis, ahead of any therapy whatsoever.

Researchers amplified the TCR beta CDR3 regions from RNA transcripts. The HTBI primer set drove a first-round RT-PCR of the TCR CDR3. TCRdb reprocessed the multiplex PCR reads with MiXCR, giving one entry per CDR3 protein. The sample has roughly 630,000 distinct CDR3 sequences; 15% to 18% are singletons. The CDR3 runs to 13 residues. V shed 6 bases and J shed 8 bases, with 13 bases lying between them. Germline-derived CDR1 and CDR2 are LGHDT and YNNKEL (reference sequence). Study observations and caveats: Most thyroid clonotypes expanded above 0.001 were also detected in blood.

Reasons for excluding patients were uncontrolled infection, other autoimmune disease, pregnancy or lactation. In this sample, this clonotype turned up a few times. The antigen remains undetermined. The source material was blood. This chain joins TRBV3-1 and TRBJ1-4; maybe TRBD1 (6 bases). The origin of this receptor is a woman aged 30 to 39 with Graves' hyperthyroidism. Here the CDR3 reads CASRKGENEKLFF. CDR3 DNA: TGTGCCAGCAGGAAGGGGGAAAACGAAAAACTGTTTTTT.